This T cell receptor beta chain was profiled in a study of neoadjuvant nivolumab and ipilimumab in lung cancer. Sequencing used immunoSEQ multiplex PCR; TCRdb keeps in-frame clones, though not all of them. The repertoire has roughly 30,000 clones, 90% of them found once; the top ten carry about 5.3%. Germline assignment: CDR1 MNHNS and CDR2 SASEGT. CDR3 length equals 14 residues. V gave up 0 bases and J gave up 8 bases, with 13 bases separating them. Study results and limitations: Blood richness before therapy tracked richness in tumors resected after neoadjuvant therapy. Only two of four nivolumab-treated tumors gained richness and clonality by surgery.

On this clone itself: What it recognizes is unknown.

The sequence was obtained from an adult with non-small cell lung cancer. Specimen: peripheral blood, collected after neoadjuvant nivolumab, alone or with ipilimumab, at or shortly before surgery. This chain uses TRBV6-1 with TRBJ1-2; no firm D call. CDR3 sequence reads: CASSEAQRVWGYTF. In DNA, the CDR3 is TGTGCCAGCAGTGAAGCTCAGAGGGTGTGGGGCTACACCTTC.